This TCR beta chain was obtained from a study of cytomegalovirus exposure and HLA in healthy donors. Study context: There were some 400 genotyped donors. Of these, 75% to 90% fell in the genetic ancestry cluster associated with self-reported Caucasian donors.

PCR was performed using 60 Vbeta and 13 Jbeta primers. In the original workflow: An analysis that came later counted tens of millions of unique TCR beta chains, roughly 11 million shared. Method: immunoSEQ multiplex PCR; TCRdb's copy keeps in-frame clones and lacks some. V and J calls and clone size are those listed in that table; D and trimming were worked out from the DNA. Among 100,000 to 150,000 clones listed, roughly three quarters were seen once. Study observations and caveats: Analysis was carried out at a later point, and it linked a missense DCLRE1C variant to TCR beta V- and J-gene trimming. TRBV6-2, TRBV6-3 and other indistinguishable V segments were excluded.

The germline gives CDR1 SEHNR, CDR2 FQNEAQ (reference sequence). V was cut by 1 base and J by 2 bases, with 8 bases left in between. CDR3 size: 15 residues. Comment on this clone: The antigen is not known.

V is TRBV7-9 and J is TRBJ2-2; D is possibly TRBD2 (5 bases). The TCR was taken from a woman in her forties in good health and CMV-seronegative. Sequencing was done on a sample of PBMCs. The CDR3 DNA reads TGTGCCAGCAGCTTAGGCAGGACTAACACCGGGGAGCTGTTTTTT. Protein product: CASSLGRTNTGELFF.